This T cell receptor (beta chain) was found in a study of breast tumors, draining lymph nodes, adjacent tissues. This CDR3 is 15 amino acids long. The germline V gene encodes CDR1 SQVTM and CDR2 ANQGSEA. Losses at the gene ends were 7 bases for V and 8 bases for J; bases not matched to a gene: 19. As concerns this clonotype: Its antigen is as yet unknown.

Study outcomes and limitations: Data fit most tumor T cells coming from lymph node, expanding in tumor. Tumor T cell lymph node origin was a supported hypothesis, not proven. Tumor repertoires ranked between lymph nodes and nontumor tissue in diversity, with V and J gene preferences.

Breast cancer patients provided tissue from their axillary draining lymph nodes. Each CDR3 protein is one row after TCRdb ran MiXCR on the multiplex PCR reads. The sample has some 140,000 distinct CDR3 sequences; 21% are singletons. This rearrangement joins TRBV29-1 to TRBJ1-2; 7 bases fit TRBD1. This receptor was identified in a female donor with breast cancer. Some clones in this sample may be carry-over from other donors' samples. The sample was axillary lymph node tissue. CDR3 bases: TGCAGCGCCGATGACGGGACAGAGGGCGCCGAAGGCTACACCTTC. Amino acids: CSADDGTEGAEGYTF.